This is a list of T cell receptor beta chains from one sample in a study of vaccination effects on CD4 cells after COVID-19. Their antigens are not known. Some clones are missing from TCRdb's copy, which holds only in-frame ones; the method was immunoSEQ multiplex PCR. The table shows about 40,000 clones, with 60% to 80% occurring only once. Sequenced here: CD4+ T cells from PBMCs cultured with HCoV-OC43 spike peptides, sampled before COVID-19 vaccination. The receptors here all came from a human donor who received a COVID-19 vaccine. Each CDR3 is given with its conserved first and last residue. D genes are given only for firm matches. Size values are once, few and many counts, or a class for expanded clones, and some rows have none.

J gene | V gene | clone size | CDR3 length | D gene | CDR3 DNA | CDR3 protein
TRBJ1-1 | TRBV6-7 | . | 17 | . | TGTGCCAGCAGTGATGTAGGAGGGGCCGTTTGGTACACTGAAGCTTTCTTT | CASSDVGGAVWYTEAFF
TRBJ2-3 | TRBV4-1 | once | 20 | TRBD2 | TGCGCCAGCAGCCAAGAGGCTAGTTTCGGACTAGCGGGCTTAAGAGATACGCAGTATTTT | CASSQEASFGLAGLRDTQYF
TRBJ2-2 | TRBV29-1 | . | 15 | . | TGCAGCGTTGAAGATTCGCAGGGGCGAACCGGGGAGCTGTTTTTT | CSVEDSQGRTGELFF
TRBJ2-1 | TRBV27 | once | 16 | . | TGTGCCAGCAGTTTAGGCCTTCCGAGCTCCTACAATGAGCAGTTCTTC | CASSLGLPSSYNEQFF
TRBJ2-5 | TRBV15 | . | 17 | TRBD2 | TGTGCCACCAGCAGAGATCCCAGCGGGGGGGCTCGGGAGACCCAGTACTTC | CATSRDPSGGARETQYF
TRBJ1-5 | TRBV6-5 | . | 15 | . | TGTGCCAGCCGAGGCCTATCAGGTCACGATCAGCCCCAGCATTTT | CASRGLSGHDQPQHF
TRBJ1-1 | TRBV10-2 | . | 14 | TRBD1 | TGCGCCAGCAGGGGGACAGGTACCAACACTGAAGCTTTCTTT | CASRGTGTNTEAFF
TRBJ2-1 | TRBV19 | . | 16 | TRBD2 | TGTGCCAGTAGGTCAGCGCGGGGGGGCCAGGACAATGAGCAGTTCTTC | CASRSARGGQDNEQFF
TRBJ1-6 | TRBV27 | few | 14 | . | TGTGCCAGCAGTTTAGGGCAGGTTAATTCACCCCTCCACTTT | CASSLGQVNSPLHF
TRBJ2-1 | TRBV6-5 | . | 14 | . | TGTGCCAGCAGTTACAGAGGGGAGACCGATGAGCAGTTCTTC | CASSYRGETDEQFF
TRBJ1-6 | TRBV4-1 | . | 16 | . | TGCGCCAGCAGCCAAGGGCCCGCGAGAGGTCATTCACCCCTCCACTTT | CASSQGPARGHSPLHF
TRBJ2-7 | TRBV21-1 | . | 16 | . | TGTGCCAGCAGCACCGGGCAATACCAGGGTCCCCACGAGCAGTACTTC | CASSTGQYQGPHEQYF
TRBJ1-5 | TRBV10-3 | . | 14 | . | TGTGCCACCGGGACCTCCGCAGAGGATCAGCCCCAGCATTTT | CATGTSAEDQPQHF
TRBJ2-7 | TRBV30 | . | 15 | TRBD1 | TGTGCCTGCCAGAGAAGGACAGGGGGTTCCTACGAGCAGTACTTC | CACQRRTGGSYEQYF
TRBJ2-3 | TRBV7-6 | . | 17 | TRBD2 | TGTGCCAGCAGCTTTTTGGGTAGCGGGAGGGCCGCAGATACGCAGTATTTT | CASSFLGSGRAADTQYF
TRBJ1-3 | TRBV12-2 | . | 14 | . | TGTGCAAGTCGCTTAGATACCTCTGGAAACACCATATATTTT | CASRLDTSGNTIYF
TRBJ2-7 | TRBV4-1 | . | 13 | . | TGCGCCAGCAGCCAACAATTGGAGTACGAGCAGTACTTC | CASSQQLEYEQYF
TRBJ2-5 | TRBV15 | . | 15 | . | TGTGCCACCAGCAGAGATTCGGGGAACCAAGAGACCCAGTACTTC | CATSRDSGNQETQYF
TRBJ2-3 | TRBV7-9 | . | 12 | . | TGTGCCAGCAGTGACATCGCAGATACGCAGTATTTT | CASSDIADTQYF
TRBJ1-6 | TRBV5-1 | . | 16 | . | TGCGCCAGCAGCTCACAATCCAGGGTTACGAATTCACCCCTCCACTTT | CASSSQSRVTNSPLHF
TRBJ1-2 | TRBV6-1 | . | 14 | TRBD1 | TGTGCCAGCCGTGACAGGGGGGATGCCTATGGCTACACCTTC | CASRDRGDAYGYTF
TRBJ2-5 | TRBV5-1 | . | 16 | . | TGCGCCAGCAGCTTGGTCGGAGTCAAGTACCAAGAGACCCAGTACTTC | CASSLVGVKYQETQYF
TRBJ1-1 | TRBV24-1 | . | 16 | . | TGTGCCACCAGTGATTTGCCCGGTGAATGTAACACTGAAGCTTTCTTT | CATSDLPGECNTEAFF
TRBJ2-5 | TRBV12-5 | . | 14 | . | TGTGCTAGTGGTACTGGGCAGGGTGGGGAGACCCAGTACTTC | CASGTGQGGETQYF
TRBJ2-2 | TRBV18 | once | 15 | . | TGTGCCAGCTCACCACAGGGGGCGAACACCGGGGAGCTGTTTTTT | CASSPQGANTGELFF
TRBJ1-2 | TRBV6-5 | . | 12 | . | TGTGCCAGCAGTTACTCTGGGGGCGGCTACACCTTC | CASSYSGGGYTF
TRBJ1-4 | TRBV7-2 | . | 14 | . | TGTGCCAGCAGCTTAATGGGGTATAATGAAAAACTGTTTTTT | CASSLMGYNEKLFF
TRBJ2-1 | TRBV29-1 | . | 11 | . | TGCAGCGTTGCAGTCCCGCCCCAGCAGTTCTTC | CSVAVPPQQFF
TRBJ2-5 | TRBV6-2/TRBV6-3 | . | 14 | . | TGTGCCAGCAGTTACTCGATTGGTTGGGAGACCCAGTACTTC | CASSYSIGWETQYF
TRBJ1-1 | TRBV14 | . | 14 | . | TGTGCCAGCAGCCTCCTTGGGGGTGACACTGAAGCTTTCTTT | CASSLLGGDTEAFF
TRBJ1-1 | TRBV10-3 | . | 13 | . | TGTGCCATCAAAGGGGCAATGGAGACTGAAGCTTTCTTT | CAIKGAMETEAFF
TRBJ1-6 | TRBV6-4 | . | 15 | TRBD1 | TGTGCCAGCAGTGACGGGACAGGGGGCAATTCACCCCTCCACTTT | CASSDGTGGNSPLHF
TRBJ2-6 | TRBV3-1/TRBV3-2 | . | 18 | . | TGTGCCAGCAGCCCCGCCCCCGGACGAATCTCTGGGGCCAACGTCCTGACTTTC | CASSPAPGRISGANVLTF
TRBJ2-5 | TRBV7-6 | once | 13 | . | TGTGCCAGCAGAAAGGGGGGCGGCGAGACCCAGTACTTC | CASRKGGGETQYF
TRBJ2-1 | TRBV11-3 | . | 16 | TRBD1 | TGTGCCAGCAGCCATGAACAGGGGGCCATCTACAATGAGCAGTTCTTC | CASSHEQGAIYNEQFF
TRBJ2-7 | TRBV10-2 | once | 16 | TRBD2 | TGCGCCAGCACCCTCAGTAGCGGGAGTGCCCCCTACGAGCAGTACTTC | CASTLSSGSAPYEQYF
TRBJ2-7 | TRBV20-1 | . | 13 | . | TGCAGTGCTAGTATAGCTTCCGGTTACGAGCAGTACTTC | CSASIASGYEQYF
TRBJ2-1 | TRBV4-1 | . | 14 | . | TGCGCCAGCAGCCAAGAATATGGGCGTCCTGAGCAGTTCTTC | CASSQEYGRPEQFF
TRBJ2-5 | TRBV7-7 | . | 16 | . | TGTGCCAGCAGCTTAGGGGCAGACCCGAGGGGGGAGACCCAGTACTTC | CASSLGADPRGETQYF
TRBJ2-1 | TRBV7-9 | . | 15 | . | TGTGCCAGCAGCTTAGACGGACTACGATACAATGAGCAGTTCTTC | CASSLDGLRYNEQFF
TRBJ2-1 | TRBV6-5 | . | 12 | . | TGTGCCAGCAGGAGCTCCTACAATGAGCAGTTCTTC | CASRSSYNEQFF
TRBJ1-6 | TRBV6-5 | . | 15 | TRBD1 | TGTGCCAGCAGTTACGTCACAGGGGTTGGTTCACCCCTCCACTTT | CASSYVTGVGSPLHF